This entry lists 11 T cell receptor beta chains sequenced from one sample in a study of CD8 T cells in ankylosing spondylitis. Study observations and caveats: A TCR beta motif of several highly homologous variants seemed to mark ankylosing spondylitis blood.

Their cognate antigens are unknown. TCRdb re-derived calls from the 5' RACE reads in MiXCR, one entry per CDR3 protein. This sample carries 390,000 or so distinct CDR3 sequences, around 24% of them seen once, and the ten largest clones take about 15%. The material sequenced was blood, either unsorted or a sorted T cell fraction (not recorded which). The receptors originated from a male donor with ankylosing spondylitis.

This chain uses TRBV2 with TRBJ2-2; D ambiguous. Per the germline V gene, CDR1 is SNHLY and CDR2 is FYNNEI. The CDR3 is 13 residues long. Trimming took 5 bases from V and 6 from J, leaving 10 bases between them. The CDR3 reads CASSPRPAGELFF. CDR3 bases: TGTGCCAGCAGTCCCCGGCCGGCCGGGGAGCTGTTTTTT.

In its sample, this clonotype ranks as medium-sized (0.01 to 0.1%). This chain joins TRBV3-1 and TRBJ2-3, with 8 bases identical to TRBD2. The germline V gene has CDR1 LGHDT and CDR2 YNNKEL (reference sequence). The CDR3 loop spans 16 amino acids. The junction had 5 bases not matched to a gene; V was cut back by 3 bases and J by 0 bases. The CDR3 nucleotides are TGTGCCAGCAGCCAGGGTAGCGGGGCGAGCACAGATACGCAGTATTTT. Its protein product is CASSQGSGASTDTQYF.

The chain combines TRBV18 with TRBJ1-2, with TRBD1 matching 7 bases. V lost 6 bases, J lost 6 bases, and 13 bases stayed unmatched. The CDR3 is 15 amino acids. The V gene's germline CDR1 is KGHSH and CDR2 LQKENI. Here the CDR3 DNA reads TGTGCCAGCTCGCCTGACAGGGCGGTATATCATGGCTACACCTTC. This gives the protein CASSPDRAVYHGYTF.

The J gene is TRBJ1-1, the V gene TRBV7-9; 9 bases map to TRBD1. Germline V CDR1 and CDR2: SEHNR, FQNEAQ (reference sequence). Unmatched junction bases numbered 6, after V lost 5 bases and J lost 5 bases. The CDR3 spans 14 residues. For the CDR3, the DNA is TGTGCCAGCAGCCCCGGGGACAGGGCGACTGAAGCTTTCTTT. Residues: CASSPGDRATEAFF.

The table lists this clonotype with a few counts. For the CDR3, the DNA is TGTGCCATCAGTGAAAGCCGGGAGGAAATCGACGAGCAGTACTTC. This translates into CAISESREEIDEQYF. V is TRBV10-3 and J is TRBJ2-7, with TRBD2 identical over 7 bases. The CDR3 runs 15 residues. The V segment lost 3 bases and the J segment 5 bases; nucleotides outside the gene matches: 10. The germline V gene has CDR1 ENHRY and CDR2 SYGVKD.

The chain carries TRBV29-1 and TRBJ1-2; D is undetermined. Trimming pared 2 bases from V and 4 bases from J, leaving 8 bases between. CDR3 size: 12 residues. CDR1 and CDR2 (germline): SQVTM, ANQGSEA. The CDR3 here is CSVELAGYGYTF. CDR3 DNA: TGCAGCGTTGAACTTGCGGGCTATGGCTACACCTTC.

This clonotype was recorded many times. The chain carries TRBV6-1 and TRBJ2-2; 14 bases match TRBD2. J gave up 5 bases and V 5 bases, and 4 bases lay outside the gene matches. Germline CDR1 MNHNS, CDR2 SASEGT. This CDR3 region has 16 residues. CDR3 sequence (DNA): TGTGCCAGCAGTCCCCGGACTAGCGGGAGGACCGGGGAGCTGTTTTTT. Its protein is CASSPRTSGRTGELFF.

The CDR3 region has the DNA TGCAGTGCTAACCGGGACAGGGTAATCGCTGAAGCTTTCTTT. Its translation is CSANRDRVIAEAFF. The V gene is TRBV20-1, the J gene TRBJ1-1; 9 bases are a match to TRBD1. V dropped 4 bases and J dropped 6; count of bases not matched to a gene: 9. Germline CDR1 and CDR2: DFQATT and SNEGSKA (reference sequence). CDR3 length equals 14 residues.

This clonotype was observed many times. V is TRBV5-1 and J is TRBJ2-2; TRBD2 might be the D (6 bases). Trimming pared 3 bases from V and 5 bases from J, leaving 20 bases between. The length of the CDR3 is 17 residues. Germline V gives CDR1 SGHRS, CDR2 YFSETQ. In nucleotides, the CDR3 is TGCGCCAGCAGCTGGTCCTCTTTTGCGGAGGGGACCGGGGAGCTGTTTTTT. It encodes CASSWSSFAEGTGELFF.

The chain uses TRBV4-1 and TRBJ1-5; D is perhaps TRBD1 (5 bases). Germline V gene sequence: CDR1 MGHRA, CDR2 YSYEKL. Between the trimmed V and J ends, which lost 4 bases and 0 bases, there was a span of 13 bases. The CDR3 runs 16 residues. The CDR3 loop reads CASSRGEGYSNQPQHF. CDR3 nucleotides: TGCGCCAGCAGCCGGGGAGAGGGGTATAGCAATCAGCCCCAGCATTTT.

This clonotype was detected only a few times. Here the CDR3 reads CASMPSGSSRSYEQYF. In DNA, the CDR3 is TGCGCCAGCATGCCTAGCGGGAGTTCAAGATCCTACGAGCAGTACTTC. This sequence joins TRBV5-1 and TRBJ2-7; 10 nucleotides align to TRBD2. Trimming cost V 6 bases and J 1 base; bases outside gene matches: 10. Looked up from germline, CDR1 is SGHRS and CDR2 is YFSETQ. The CDR3 length is 16 residues.